This entry is about one TCR beta chain. The data were obtained in a study of blood T cell repertoires in COVID-19. Participants' reported clinical history set cohort assignment. Authors' analysis steps: Amplifying reference gene primers gave estimates of nucleated cell counts. TCRdb's table, derived via immunoSEQ multiplex PCR, lists solely in-frame clones and lacks some. The V and J calls and clone size are taken from that table; D and trimming were inferred from the DNA. The repertoire holds 350,000 to 400,000 clones, roughly 90% seen once, with about 0.83% in the top ten. Germline V gene data show CDR1 as SNHLY and CDR2 as FYNNEI. The CDR3 runs to 15 residues. After removal of 5 bases from V and 7 bases from J, the junction contained 6 bases not matched to a gene.

This TCR was recovered from a woman aged 40 to 50 who had been exposed to COVID-19. V and J are TRBV2 and TRBJ2-2, with 11 bases lining up with TRBD2. Sequenced material: PBMCs or T cells enriched from blood (not recorded which). CDR3 DNA sequence: TGTGCCAGCAGTAAGACTAGCGGGACAGTCGGGGAGCTGTTTTTT. Amino acid sequence: CASSKTSGTVGELFF.